This TCR beta chain was recorded in a study of shared clonotypes between healthy human individuals. A word on this clone: Other DNA variants within this sample encode the same CDR3.

Each subset's genomic DNA was shared equally among a number of immunoSEQ plates. Among the unsorted PBMC samples, replicate PCRs used roughly 300 ng DNA, 25,000 to 35,000 T cell genomes. Sequencing used immunoSEQ multiplex PCR; TCRdb keeps in-frame clones, though not all of them. The sample includes roughly 450,000 clones, approximately 85% seen only once; the top ten take roughly 13%. The CDR3 covers 15 residues. CDR1 and CDR2 (germline): SGHNT, YYREEE (reference sequence). Trimming at V came to 0 bases and at J to 2 bases, leaving 4 bases not matched to a gene. This chain joins TRBV5-4 and TRBJ2-7; 8 bases are a match to TRBD2. This receptor was identified in a middle-aged woman in good health. Some clones in this sample may be carry-over from other donors' samples. Sequenced input: PBMCs. In nucleotides, the CDR3 is TGTGCCAGCAGCTTGGGTCTAGCGGGTACCTACGAGCAGTACTTC. It is translated as CASSLGLAGTYEQYF.